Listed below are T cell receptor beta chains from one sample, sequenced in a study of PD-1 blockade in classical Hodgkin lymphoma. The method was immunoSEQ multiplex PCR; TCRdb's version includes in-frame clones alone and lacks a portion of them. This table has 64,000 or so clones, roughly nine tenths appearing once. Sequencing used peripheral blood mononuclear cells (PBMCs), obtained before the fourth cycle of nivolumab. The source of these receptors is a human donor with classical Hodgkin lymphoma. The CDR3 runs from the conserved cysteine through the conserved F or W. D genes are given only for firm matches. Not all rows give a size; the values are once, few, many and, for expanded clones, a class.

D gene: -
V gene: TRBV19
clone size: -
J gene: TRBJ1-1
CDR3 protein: CASVIRRGAKVTEAFF
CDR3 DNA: TGTGCCAGCGTAATCCGGCGGGGGGCGAAGGTCACTGAAGCTTTCTTT

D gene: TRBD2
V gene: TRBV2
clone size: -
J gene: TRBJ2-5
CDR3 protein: CASIEAGGPQETQYF
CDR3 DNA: TGTGCCAGCATCGAAGCGGGGGGGCCCCAAGAGACCCAGTACTTC

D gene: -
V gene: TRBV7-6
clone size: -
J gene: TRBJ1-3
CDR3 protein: CASSHYRVGSGNTIYF
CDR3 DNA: TGTGCCAGCAGCCACTACAGGGTTGGCTCTGGAAACACCATATATTTT

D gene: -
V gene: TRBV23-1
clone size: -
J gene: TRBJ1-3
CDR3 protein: CASSHRTFGNTIYF
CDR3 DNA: TGCGCCAGCAGTCATCGTACGTTTGGAAACACCATATATTTT

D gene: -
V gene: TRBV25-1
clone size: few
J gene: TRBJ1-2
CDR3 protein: CASSEGRGWGGYTF
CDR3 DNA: TGTGCCAGCAGTGAAGGAAGGGGCTGGGGTGGCTACACCTTC

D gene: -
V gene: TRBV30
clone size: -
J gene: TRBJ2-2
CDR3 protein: CAWSVGWAGELFF
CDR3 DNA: TGTGCCTGGAGTGTAGGTTGGGCCGGGGAGCTGTTTTTT

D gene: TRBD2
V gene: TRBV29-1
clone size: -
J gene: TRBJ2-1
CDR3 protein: CSVTGTSIIHEQFF
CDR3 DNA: TGCAGCGTGACCGGGACTAGTATTATCCATGAGCAGTTCTTC

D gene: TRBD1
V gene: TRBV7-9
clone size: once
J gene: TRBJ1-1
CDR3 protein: CASSLLVPGQGPRNTEAFF
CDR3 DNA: TGTGCCAGCAGCTTATTGGTTCCGGGACAGGGACCTCGTAACACTGAAGCTTTCTTT

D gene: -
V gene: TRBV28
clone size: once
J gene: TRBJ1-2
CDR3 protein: CASSLYGDNYGYTF
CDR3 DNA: TGTGCCAGCAGTTTATATGGGGATAACTATGGCTACACCTTC

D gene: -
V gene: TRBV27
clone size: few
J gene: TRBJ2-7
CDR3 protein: CASSLTAGISYEQYF
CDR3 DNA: TGTGCCAGCAGTTTGACGGCAGGGATCTCCTACGAGCAGTACTTC

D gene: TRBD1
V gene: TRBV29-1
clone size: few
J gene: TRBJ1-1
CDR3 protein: CSVDPGQGWAFF
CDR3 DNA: TGCAGCGTTGATCCCGGACAGGGATGGGCTTTCTTT

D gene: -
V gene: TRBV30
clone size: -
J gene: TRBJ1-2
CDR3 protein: CAWRAGGRSGYTF
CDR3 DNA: TGTGCCTGGAGAGCTGGGGGCAGGAGTGGCTACACCTTC

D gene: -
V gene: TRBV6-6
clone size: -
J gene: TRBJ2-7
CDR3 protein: CASSYFRYEQYF
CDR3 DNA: TGTGCCAGCAGTTATTTTAGATACGAGCAGTACTTC

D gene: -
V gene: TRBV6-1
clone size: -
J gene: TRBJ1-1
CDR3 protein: CASSVKGRVTEAFF
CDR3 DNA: TGTGCCAGCAGTGTAAAAGGAAGGGTCACTGAAGCTTTCTTT

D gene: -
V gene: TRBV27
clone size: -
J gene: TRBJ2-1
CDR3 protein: CASSFGGMGAEQFF
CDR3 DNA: TGTGCCAGCAGTTTTGGAGGTATGGGGGCTGAGCAGTTCTTC

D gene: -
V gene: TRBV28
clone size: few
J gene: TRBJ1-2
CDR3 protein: CASISEQGHRNYGYTF
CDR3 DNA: TGTGCCAGCATCTCAGAACAGGGCCACCGAAACTATGGCTACACCTTC

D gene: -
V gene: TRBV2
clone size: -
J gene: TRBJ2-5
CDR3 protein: CASSFRQTQETQYF
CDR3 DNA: TGTGCCAGCAGTTTTAGACAGACCCAAGAGACCCAGTACTTC

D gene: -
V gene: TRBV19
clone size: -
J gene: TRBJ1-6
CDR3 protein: CASSIFGRAAPLHF
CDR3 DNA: TGTGCCAGTAGTATTTTTGGTCGGGCAGCACCCCTCCACTTT

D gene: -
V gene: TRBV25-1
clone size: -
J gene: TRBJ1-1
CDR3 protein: CASSGRDGNTEAFF
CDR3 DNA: TGTGCCAGCAGTGGGAGGGACGGGAACACTGAAGCTTTCTTT

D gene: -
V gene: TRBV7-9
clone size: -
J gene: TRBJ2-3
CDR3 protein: CASSLGPSTDTQYF
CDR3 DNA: TGTGCCAGCAGCTTAGGACCGAGCACAGATACGCAGTATTTT

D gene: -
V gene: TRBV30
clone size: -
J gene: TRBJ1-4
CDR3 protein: CAWSVEPRFNEKLFF
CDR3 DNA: TGTGCCTGGAGTGTAGAACCGCGCTTTAATGAAAAACTGTTTTTT

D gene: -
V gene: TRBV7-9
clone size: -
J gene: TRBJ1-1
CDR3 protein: CASSDNGGNTEAFF
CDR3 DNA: TGTGCCAGCAGCGATAACGGGGGGAACACTGAAGCTTTCTTT

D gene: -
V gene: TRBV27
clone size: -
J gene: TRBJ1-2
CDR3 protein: CASLWGGNYTF
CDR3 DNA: TGTGCCAGCCTTTGGGGAGGTAACTACACCTTC

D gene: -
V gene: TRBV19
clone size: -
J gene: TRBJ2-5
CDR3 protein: CASSIGWQGDIEETQYF
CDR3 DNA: TGTGCCAGTAGTATCGGTTGGCAGGGTGATATTGAAGAGACCCAGTACTTC

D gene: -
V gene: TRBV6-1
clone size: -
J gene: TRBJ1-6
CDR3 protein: CASGTTLPPLHF
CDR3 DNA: TGTGCCAGCGGGACAACTCTACCACCCCTCCACTTT

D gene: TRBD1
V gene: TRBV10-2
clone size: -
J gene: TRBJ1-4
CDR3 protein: CASRPPGQLGEKLFF
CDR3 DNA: TGCGCCAGCAGACCTCCGGGACAGTTAGGCGAAAAACTGTTTTTT

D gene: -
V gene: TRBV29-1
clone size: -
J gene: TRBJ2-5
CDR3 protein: CSVRDADGETQYF
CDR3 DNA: TGCAGCGTGAGGGACGCTGACGGGGAGACCCAGTACTTC

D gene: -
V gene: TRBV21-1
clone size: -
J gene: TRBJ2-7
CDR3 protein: CASSKGGPGYEQYF
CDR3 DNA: TGTGCCAGCAGCAAAGGAGGCCCCGGCTACGAGCAGTACTTC

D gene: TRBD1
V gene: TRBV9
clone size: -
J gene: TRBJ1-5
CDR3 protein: CASSVGTGGGNQPQHF
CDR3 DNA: TGTGCCAGCAGCGTCGGGACAGGGGGTGGCAATCAGCCCCAGCATTTT

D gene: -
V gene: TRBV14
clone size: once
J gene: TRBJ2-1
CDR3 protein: CASSQGSRNEQFF
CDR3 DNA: TGTGCCAGCAGCCAGGGCTCCAGGAATGAGCAGTTCTTC

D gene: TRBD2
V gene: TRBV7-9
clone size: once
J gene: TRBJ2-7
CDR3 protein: CASSLGGGAREQYF
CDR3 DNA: TGTGCCAGCAGCTTAGGCGGGGGGGCTCGCGAGCAGTACTTC

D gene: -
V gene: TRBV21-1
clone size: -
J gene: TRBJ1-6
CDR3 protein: CASGVWDNSPLHF
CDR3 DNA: TGTGCCAGCGGGGTTTGGGATAATTCACCCCTCCACTTT

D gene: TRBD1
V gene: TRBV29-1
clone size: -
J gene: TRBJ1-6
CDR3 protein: CSLGTGTGMNSPLHF
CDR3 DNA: TGCAGCTTAGGGACCGGGACAGGGATGAATTCACCCCTCCACTTT

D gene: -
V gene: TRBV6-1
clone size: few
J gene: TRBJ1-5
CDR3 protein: CASGQLDQPQHF
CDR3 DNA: TGTGCCAGCGGACAGCTAGATCAGCCCCAGCATTTT

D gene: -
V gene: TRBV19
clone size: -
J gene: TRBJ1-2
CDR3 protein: CASTQNQDRGYTF
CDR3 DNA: TGTGCCAGTACCCAGAACCAGGATCGTGGCTACACCTTC

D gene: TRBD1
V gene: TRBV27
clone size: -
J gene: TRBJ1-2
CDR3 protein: CASSFHRQGRYGYTF
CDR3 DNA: TGTGCCAGCAGTTTTCATAGACAGGGGAGGTATGGCTACACCTTC

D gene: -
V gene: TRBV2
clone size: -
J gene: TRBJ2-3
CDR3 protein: CASSDRTGTDTQYF
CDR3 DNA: TGTGCCAGCAGTGACCGGACCGGCACAGATACGCAGTATTTT

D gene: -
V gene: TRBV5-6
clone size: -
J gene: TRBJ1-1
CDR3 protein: CASSLARELYTEAFF
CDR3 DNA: TGTGCCAGCAGCTTGGCCAGGGAACTTTACACTGAAGCTTTCTTT

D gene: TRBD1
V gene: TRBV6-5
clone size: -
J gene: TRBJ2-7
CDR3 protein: CASSYNRGYEQYF
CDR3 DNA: TGTGCCAGCAGTTACAACAGGGGCTACGAGCAGTACTTC

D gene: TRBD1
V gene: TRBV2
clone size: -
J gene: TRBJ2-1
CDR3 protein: CAIQGFTGEQFF
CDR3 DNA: TGTGCCATACAGGGGTTCACGGGTGAGCAGTTCTTC

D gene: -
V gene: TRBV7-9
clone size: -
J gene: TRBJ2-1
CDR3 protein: CASSLVDGYNEQFF
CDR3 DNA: TGTGCCAGCAGCTTAGTGGACGGCTACAATGAGCAGTTCTTC

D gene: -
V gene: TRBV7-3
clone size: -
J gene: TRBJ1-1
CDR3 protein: CASSLWGNTEAFF
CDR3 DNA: TGTGCCAGCAGCTTATGGGGTAACACTGAAGCTTTCTTT

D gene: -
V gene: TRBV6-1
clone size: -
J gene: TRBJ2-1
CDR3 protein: CVLAPGDGGEQFF
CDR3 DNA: TGTGTCTTAGCCCCCGGGGACGGAGGAGAGCAGTTCTTC

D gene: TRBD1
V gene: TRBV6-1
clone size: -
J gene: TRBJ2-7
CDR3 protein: CASSEAGTGFPEQYF
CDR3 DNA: TGTGCCAGCAGTGAAGCGGGGACAGGGTTCCCCGAGCAGTACTTC